These T cell receptor beta chains were read from a single sample in a study of yellow fever vaccine responses in identical twins. TCRdb itself ran the RT-PCR reads through MiXCR, one entry per CDR3 protein. The data contain approximately 15,000 distinct CDR3 sequences, approximately 84% of them seen just once; the ten biggest clones take up approximately 0.7%. Sequenced material: T cells from blood (PBMCs), unsorted or a sorted subset (not recorded which), taken before or after yellow fever vaccination (not recorded which). These receptors all stem from a woman between 18 and 30 years old who received the yellow fever vaccine. CDR3s include the opening cysteine and the closing phenylalanine or tryptophan. The D gene is left open where the match is weak. Not all rows give a size; the values are once, few, many and, for expanded clones, a class.

J,D,V,size,CDR3,DNA
TRBJ1-1,-,TRBV13,few,CASSEHGSNTEAFF,TGTGCCAGCTCCGAGCACGGGTCGAACACTGAAGCTTTCTTT
TRBJ2-5,-,TRBV12-3/TRBV12-4,-,CASSRSGRGETQYF,TGTGCCAGCAGTCGGTCCGGGCGGGGCGAGACCCAGTACTTC
TRBJ1-4,-,TRBV2,few,CASNYNFTPEKLFF,TGTGCCAGCAACTACAACTTTACGCCTGAAAAACTGTTTTTT
TRBJ2-3,TRBD1,TRBV2,-,CASRRVPRGTGLTDTQYF,TGTGCCAGCAGGAGGGTCCCCCGTGGGACAGGTCTCACAGATACGCAGTATTTT
TRBJ2-1,-,TRBV11-1,-,CASSLVGDPSYNEQFF,TGTGCCAGCAGCTTAGTCGGGGATCCTTCCTACAATGAGCAGTTCTTC
TRBJ2-5,-,TRBV29-1,-,CSVEGPRGQTQYF,TGCAGCGTTGAAGGGCCCAGGGGACAGACCCAGTACTTC
TRBJ1-2,-,TRBV6-5,few,CASSYSRVNGYTF,TGTGCCAGCAGTTACTCCAGGGTGAATGGCTACACCTTC
TRBJ1-6,-,TRBV9,-,CASSVGSGLNSPLHF,TGTGCCAGCAGCGTAGGTTCCGGCCTTAATTCACCCCTCCACTTT
TRBJ2-3,-,TRBV18,once,CASSPGRIADTQYF,TGTGCCAGCTCACCAGGGAGGATAGCAGATACGCAGTATTTT
TRBJ1-5,TRBD1,TRBV6-1,few,CASSEALRTGDQPQHF,TGTGCCAGCAGTGAGGCTCTGAGGACAGGGGATCAGCCCCAGCATTTT
TRBJ1-1,-,TRBV6-5,-,CASSYLGPPNTEAFF,TGTGCCAGCAGCTATTTGGGACCCCCGAACACTGAAGCTTTCTTT
TRBJ2-1,TRBD2,TRBV11-2,-,CASSLEGLADYNEQFF,TGTGCCAGCAGCTTAGAGGGACTAGCAGACTACAATGAGCAGTTCTTC
TRBJ1-1,TRBD1,TRBV18,-,CASSPRQGGNTEAFF,TGTGCCAGCTCACCCAGACAGGGGGGGAACACTGAAGCTTTCTTT
TRBJ1-1,-,TRBV18,-,CASSPSGDTEAFF,TGTGCCAGCTCACCATCCGGGGACACTGAAGCTTTCTTT
TRBJ2-3,-,TRBV4-1,-,CASSPRATDTQYF,TGCGCCAGCAGCCCGCGGGCCACAGATACGCAGTATTTT
TRBJ2-1,TRBD2,TRBV13,-,CASSETSLSYNEQFF,TGTGCCAGCAGCGAGACTAGCTTGTCCTACAATGAGCAGTTCTTC
TRBJ1-6,-,TRBV20-1,-,CSAQDTSNSPLHF,TGCAGTGCTCAGGACACATCCAATTCACCCCTCCACTTT
TRBJ2-7,-,TRBV2,-,CASSGGALQGYEQYF,TGTGCCAGCAGTGGAGGCGCTCTACAGGGCTACGAGCAGTACTTC
TRBJ2-2,TRBD2,TRBV19,-,CATGLALNTGELFF,TGTGCAACCGGACTAGCTTTAAACACCGGGGAGCTGTTTTTT
TRBJ2-5,-,TRBV11-3,-,CASSLQETQYF,TGTGCCAGCAGCTTACAGGAGACCCAGTACTTC
TRBJ2-7,TRBD1,TRBV12-3/TRBV12-4,-,CASRSGQGDYEQYF,TGTGCCAGCAGGTCGGGACAGGGTGACTACGAGCAGTACTTC
TRBJ2-1,TRBD2,TRBV11-1,-,CASSPSGKGGEQFF,TGTGCCAGCAGCCCTAGCGGGAAGGGAGGTGAGCAGTTCTTC
TRBJ2-2,TRBD1,TRBV29-1,once,CSVAGQGARTGELFF,TGCAGCGTTGCCGGACAGGGGGCAAGAACCGGGGAGCTGTTTTTT
TRBJ2-3,TRBD2,TRBV2,-,CASSEDLASGSSDTQYF,TGTGCCAGCAGTGAAGATTTGGCTAGCGGGAGCTCAGATACGCAGTATTTT
TRBJ1-5,-,TRBV12-3/TRBV12-4,-,CASSLLSNQPQHF,TGTGCCAGCAGCCTCTTAAGCAATCAGCCCCAGCATTTT
TRBJ2-3,-,TRBV18,-,CASSPPVSTDTQYF,TGTGCCAGCTCACCGCCGGTTAGCACAGATACGCAGTATTTT
TRBJ1-2,-,TRBV10-3,once,CAISESVQSDGYTF,TGTGCCATCAGTGAGTCGGTTCAGTCGGATGGCTACACCTTC
TRBJ2-5,-,TRBV12-3/TRBV12-4,-,CASSSDSWETQYF,TGTGCCAGCAGTTCGGACAGTTGGGAGACCCAGTACTTC
TRBJ2-7,-,TRBV2,-,CASSLADYEQYF,TGTGCCAGCAGCTTAGCGGACTACGAGCAGTACTTC
TRBJ2-3,-,TRBV11-1,few,CASSQGTGDGRTDTQYF,TGTGCCAGCAGCCAAGGTACGGGTGATGGGAGGACAGATACGCAGTATTTT
TRBJ1-4,-,TRBV7-2,few,CASSLALGQGEKLFF,TGTGCCAGCAGCTTAGCCTTGGGGCAGGGTGAAAAACTGTTTTTT
TRBJ2-7,-,TRBV12-3/TRBV12-4,-,CASSLGGSYEQYF,TGTGCCAGCAGTTTAGGGGGATCCTACGAGCAGTACTTC
TRBJ1-1,-,TRBV12-3/TRBV12-4,-,CASSLEGSTEAFF,TGTGCCAGCAGTTTAGAGGGGTCGACTGAAGCTTTCTTT
TRBJ1-6,-,TRBV6-2/TRBV6-3,-,CATSSSYNSPLHF,TGTGCCACCTCAAGCTCCTATAATTCACCCCTCCACTTT
TRBJ2-7,-,TRBV29-1,-,CSVVITVGEQYF,TGCAGCGTTGTTATTACGGTGGGGGAGCAGTACTTC
TRBJ2-5,-,TRBV10-3,-,CAISERLGRETQYF,TGTGCCATCAGTGAGAGGTTAGGGCGAGAGACCCAGTACTTC
TRBJ2-3,TRBD2,TRBV29-1,-,CSATGTSGGTDTQYF,TGCAGCGCGACCGGGACTAGCGGGGGCACAGATACGCAGTATTTT
TRBJ1-5,-,TRBV20-1,-,CSAIPTTLSNQPQHF,TGCAGTGCTATTCCCACGACCCTTAGCAATCAGCCCCAGCATTTT
TRBJ2-1,TRBD2,TRBV5-1,-,CASKSSGSDEQFF,TGCGCCAGCAAGTCTAGCGGGAGTGATGAGCAGTTCTTC
TRBJ2-5,-,TRBV20-1,-,CSARVSDGETQYF,TGCAGTGCTAGAGTATCGGACGGCGAGACCCAGTACTTC
TRBJ2-7,-,TRBV23-1,-,CARREGAVPNDEQYF,TGCGCCAGACGGGAGGGGGCTGTACCTAACGACGAGCAGTACTTC
TRBJ2-6,-,TRBV7-9,-,CASSLSGTGANVLTF,TGTGCCAGCAGCTTGTCGGGAACTGGGGCCAACGTCCTGACTTTC
TRBJ2-7,-,TRBV10-3,few,CAISGTGSPYEQYF,TGTGCCATCAGTGGTACCGGGTCCCCCTACGAGCAGTACTTC
TRBJ2-1,TRBD2,TRBV2,-,CASSEGSGRAHNEQFF,TGTGCCAGCAGTGAGGGTAGCGGGAGGGCCCACAATGAGCAGTTCTTC
TRBJ1-5,-,TRBV21-1,few,CASRRGNQPQHF,TGTGCCAGCCGCCGGGGGAATCAGCCCCAGCATTTT